This T cell receptor beta chain stems from a study of T cells in Graves' hyperthyroidism and ophthalmopathy. Whole-study findings and limits: A model of 13 V-J pairs discriminated ophthalmopathy from stable hyperthyroidism.

Criteria for exclusion of patients were uncontrolled infection, other autoimmune disease, pregnancy or lactation. For the diagnoses, clinical symptoms, serum thyroxine and TRAb, thyroid ultrasound and orbital computed tomography were used. Notes on this clonotype: The antigen remains undetermined. Germline is not matched at one junction end, which may reflect a read error.

The CDR3 covers 13 residues. Germline CDR1 reads KGHDR; CDR2 reads SFDVKD. The TCR beta CDR3 regions underwent amplification using RNA transcripts as the source. TCR CDR3 regions were first amplified by RT-PCR with HTBI primers. TCRdb called the multiplex PCR reads again in MiXCR, with one record for every CDR3 protein. The table records around 600,000 distinct CDR3 sequences, approximately 42% of them present only once. Sequences were obtained from peripheral blood or thyroid tissue (not recorded which). This TCR was recovered from an adult man with Graves' disease, either hyperthyroidism or ophthalmopathy (not recorded which). J is TRBJ1-5 and V is TRBV24-1, with D unresolved. The CDR3 region is CATRDSRGKPQHF. The CDR3, as DNA: TGTGCCACCAGGGATTCTCGCGGGAAGCCCCAGCATTTT.